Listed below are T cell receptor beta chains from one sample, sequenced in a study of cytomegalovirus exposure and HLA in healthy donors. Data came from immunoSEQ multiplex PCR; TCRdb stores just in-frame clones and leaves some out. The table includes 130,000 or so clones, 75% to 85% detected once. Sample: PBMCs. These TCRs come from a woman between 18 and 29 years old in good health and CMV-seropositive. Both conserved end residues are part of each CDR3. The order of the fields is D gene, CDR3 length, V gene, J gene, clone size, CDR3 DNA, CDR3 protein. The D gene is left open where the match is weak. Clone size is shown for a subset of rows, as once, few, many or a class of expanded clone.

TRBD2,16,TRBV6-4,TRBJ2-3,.,TGTGCCAGCAGTGACTCGGCCAGCGGGGGGGCAGATACGCAGTATTTT,CASSDSASGGADTQYF
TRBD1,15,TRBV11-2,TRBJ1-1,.,TGTGCCAGCAGCCGAGAAGCGTCAGGGGGCACTGAAGCTTTCTTT,CASSREASGGTEAFF
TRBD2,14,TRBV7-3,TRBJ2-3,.,TGTGCCAGCAGCACTAGCGGGGTGGGTGATACGCAGTATTTT,CASSTSGVGDTQYF
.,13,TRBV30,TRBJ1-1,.,TGTGCCTGGAGAGCAGGGCGGAACACTGAAGCTTTCTTT,CAWRAGRNTEAFF
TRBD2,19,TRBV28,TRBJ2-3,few,TGTGCCAGCACCTACTGGGGGACTAGCGGGGGGGCCTTGGCAGATACGCAGTATTTT,CASTYWGTSGGALADTQYF
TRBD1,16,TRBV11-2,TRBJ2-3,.,TGTGCCAGCAGACCCGTCCGGGGACAGACCACAGATACGCAGTATTTT,CASRPVRGQTTDTQYF
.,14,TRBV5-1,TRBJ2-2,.,TGCGCCAGCAGCTTGGCTCGGTTAACCGGGGAGCTGTTTTTT,CASSLARLTGELFF
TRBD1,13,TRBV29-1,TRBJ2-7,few,TGCAGCGTTGAAGATCAAGGGGGCTGCGAGCAGTACTTC,CSVEDQGGCEQYF
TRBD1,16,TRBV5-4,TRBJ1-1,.,TGTGCCAGCAGCAAGGGACAGGGGGCGGTTGTCACTGAAGCTTTCTTT,CASSKGQGAVVTEAFF
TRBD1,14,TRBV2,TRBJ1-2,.,TGTGCCAGCAGCCCTGGACAGGCGTGGGGTGGCTACACCTTC,CASSPGQAWGGYTF
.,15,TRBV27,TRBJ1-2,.,TGTGCCAGCAGTGACACAGGGAAGGGTAACTATGGCTACACCTTC,CASSDTGKGNYGYTF
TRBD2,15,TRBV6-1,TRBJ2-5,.,TGTGCCAGCACAATCACCGGGGGGGCAAAAGAGACCCAGTACTTC,CASTITGGAKETQYF
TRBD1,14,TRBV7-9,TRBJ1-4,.,TGTGCCAGCAGCGCTGACAGGGATCGTGAAAAACTGTTTTTT,CASSADRDREKLFF
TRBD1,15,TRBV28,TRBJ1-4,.,TGTGCCAGCAGTCCACAGGGGGGACTTAATGAAAAACTGTTTTTT,CASSPQGGLNEKLFF
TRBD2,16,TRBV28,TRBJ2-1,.,TGTGCCAGCAGCCTTAGCGGGGGGCTCTCCTACAATGAGCAGTTCTTC,CASSLSGGLSYNEQFF
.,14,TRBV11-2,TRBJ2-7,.,TGTGCCAGCAGCTTATTCGGTGACTCCTACGAGCAGTACTTC,CASSLFGDSYEQYF
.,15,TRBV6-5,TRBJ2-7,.,TGTGCCAGCAGTTACTCGACGAGGATAGTATCCGAGCAGTACTTC,CASSYSTRIVSEQYF
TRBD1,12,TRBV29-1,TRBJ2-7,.,TGCAGCGTGGGAAAAGGGGGCAGCGAGCAGTACTTC,CSVGKGGSEQYF
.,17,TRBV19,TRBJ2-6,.,TGTGCCAGTAGTATAGTCCCCTCAGGGGCGGGGGCCAACGTCCTGACTTTC,CASSIVPSGAGANVLTF
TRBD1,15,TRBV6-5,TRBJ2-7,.,TGTGCCAGCAGAAGGGATGGACAGGGGGCCTACGAGCAGTACTTC,CASRRDGQGAYEQYF
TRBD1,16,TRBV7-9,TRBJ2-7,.,TGTGCCAGCAGCTCCCCTCCCTGGGACAGGGGCTACGAGCAGTACTTC,CASSSPPWDRGYEQYF
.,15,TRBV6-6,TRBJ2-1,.,TGTGCCAGCTCCTTCCTCCGCAGCTCCTACAATGAGCAGTTCTTC,CASSFLRSSYNEQFF
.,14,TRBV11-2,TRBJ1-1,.,TGTGCCAGCATCCTGTCCGGGGGAGGCACTGAAGCTTTCTTT,CASILSGGGTEAFF
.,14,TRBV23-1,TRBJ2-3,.,TGCGCCAGCAGTCACAACGGGACAAGGGATACGCAGTATTTT,CASSHNGTRDTQYF
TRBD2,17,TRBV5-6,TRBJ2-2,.,TGTGCCAGCAGCGAGGGACCAATCGGGGGGGCTGGCGGGGAGCTGTTTTTT,CASSEGPIGGAGGELFF
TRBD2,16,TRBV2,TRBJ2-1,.,TGTGCCAGCAGTGAATGGACGGGGGGGAGTTACAATGAGCAGTTCTTC,CASSEWTGGSYNEQFF
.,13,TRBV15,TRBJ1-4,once,TGTGCCACCAGCAGAGATAGTTTCGAAAAACTGTTTTTT,CATSRDSFEKLFF
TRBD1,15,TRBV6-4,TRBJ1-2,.,TGTGCCAGCAGTGACGGACAGGGGGCCGGCTATGGCTACACCTTC,CASSDGQGAGYGYTF
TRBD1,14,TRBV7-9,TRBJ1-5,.,TGTGCCAGCAGCCTCGGACAGGGTGTTCAGCCCCAGCATTTT,CASSLGQGVQPQHF
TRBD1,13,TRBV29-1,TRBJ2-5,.,TGCAGCGTCGCCAGGGGGCAGGGTGAGACCCAGTACTTC,CSVARGQGETQYF
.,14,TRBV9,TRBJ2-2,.,TGTGCCAGCAGCGTAGGACTGAACACCGGGGAGCTGTTTTTT,CASSVGLNTGELFF
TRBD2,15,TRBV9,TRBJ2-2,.,TGTGCCAGCAGCGTAGGCGGGGGGGCCACCGGGGAGCTGTTTTTT,CASSVGGGATGELFF
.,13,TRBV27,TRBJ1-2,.,TGTGCCAGCAGTTTAGACAGTAACTATGGCTACACCTTC,CASSLDSNYGYTF
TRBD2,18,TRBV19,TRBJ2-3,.,TGTGCCAGTAGTATAGATTGGGATAGCGGGGGGGCAACAGATACGCAGTATTTT,CASSIDWDSGGATDTQYF
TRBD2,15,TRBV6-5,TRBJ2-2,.,TGTGCCAGTAGGCAGACCGGGACTAGGGTCGGGGAGCTGTTTTTT,CASRQTGTRVGELFF
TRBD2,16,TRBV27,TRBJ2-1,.,TGTGCCAGCAGTCCCCGAAGCGGGGGGTCTTACAATGAGCAGTTCTTC,CASSPRSGGSYNEQFF
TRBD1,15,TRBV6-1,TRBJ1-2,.,TGTGCCAGCAGTGAAATGTCAGGGGGCGGGAAAGGCTACACCTTC,CASSEMSGGGKGYTF
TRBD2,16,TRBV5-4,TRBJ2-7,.,TGTGCCAGCAGCTCTCCTATGGGGGGGAACTCCTACGAGCAGTACTTC,CASSSPMGGNSYEQYF
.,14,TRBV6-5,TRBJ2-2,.,TGTGCCAGCAGTGGGGGGGCTGACACCGGGGAGCTGTTTTTT,CASSGGADTGELFF
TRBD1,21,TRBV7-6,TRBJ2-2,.,TGTGCCAGCAGCTTGTTGTTGTCCGGGACAGGAGTACCCGGGGGCACCGGGGAGCTGTTTTTT,CASSLLLSGTGVPGGTGELFF
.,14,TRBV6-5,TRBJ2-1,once,TGTGCCAGCACCGCTACAGGCTCCTACAATGAGCAGTTCTTC,CASTATGSYNEQFF
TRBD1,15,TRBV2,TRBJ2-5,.,TGTGCCAGCAGTTGGTTGATCGGACAGGGAGAGACCCAGTACTTC,CASSWLIGQGETQYF
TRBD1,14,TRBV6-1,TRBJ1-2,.,TGTGCCAGCACTAAGGACAGGGCGGACTATGGCTACACCTTC,CASTKDRADYGYTF
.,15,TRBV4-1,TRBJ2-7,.,TGCGCCAGCAGTCTGAGTATAGGGGGTCCCTACGAGCAGTACTTC,CASSLSIGGPYEQYF
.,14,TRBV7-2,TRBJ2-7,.,TGTGCCAGCAGAAAGGCAGGGCTCTCCTACGAGCAGTACTTC,CASRKAGLSYEQYF
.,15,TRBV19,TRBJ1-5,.,TGTGCCAGTAGTACTCTTGAGACACTTAATCAGCCCCAGCATTTT,CASSTLETLNQPQHF
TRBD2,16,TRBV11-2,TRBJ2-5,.,TGTGCCAGCAGCTTAGAATTAGCGGGGGGCGGAGAGACCCAGTACTTC,CASSLELAGGGETQYF
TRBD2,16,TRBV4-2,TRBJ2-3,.,TGTGCCAGCAGCCAAGGGGAGGGCAGGAGCACAGATACGCAGTATTTT,CASSQGEGRSTDTQYF
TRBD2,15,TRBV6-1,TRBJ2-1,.,TGTGCCAGCAGTGATCTAGCGGGGGCGTACAATGAGCAGTTCTTC,CASSDLAGAYNEQFF
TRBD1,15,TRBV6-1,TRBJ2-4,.,TGTGCCAGCAGTGTTGGGACAGGGGCCAAAAACATTCAGTACTTC,CASSVGTGAKNIQYF
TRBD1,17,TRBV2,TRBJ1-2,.,TGTGCCAGCAGTGGACCCTTGGGGGCCTCTGGGACAGTCGGCTACACCTTC,CASSGPLGASGTVGYTF
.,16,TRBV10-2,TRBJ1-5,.,TGCGCCAGCAGTGAGTCTGCGGGGACCGGCAATCAGCCCCAGCATTTT,CASSESAGTGNQPQHF
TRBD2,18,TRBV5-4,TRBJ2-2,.,TGTGCCAGCAGCTCCGGGACTAGCGGGGGGGCGAACACCGGGGAGCTGTTTTTT,CASSSGTSGGANTGELFF
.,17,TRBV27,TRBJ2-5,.,TGTGCCAGCAGTTGTCGGGTCTTAGAGGTGATTGTGGAGACCCAGTACTTC,CASSCRVLEVIVETQYF
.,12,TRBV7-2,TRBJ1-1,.,TGTGCCAGCAGCTTTCCTAACACTGAAGCTTTCTTT,CASSFPNTEAFF